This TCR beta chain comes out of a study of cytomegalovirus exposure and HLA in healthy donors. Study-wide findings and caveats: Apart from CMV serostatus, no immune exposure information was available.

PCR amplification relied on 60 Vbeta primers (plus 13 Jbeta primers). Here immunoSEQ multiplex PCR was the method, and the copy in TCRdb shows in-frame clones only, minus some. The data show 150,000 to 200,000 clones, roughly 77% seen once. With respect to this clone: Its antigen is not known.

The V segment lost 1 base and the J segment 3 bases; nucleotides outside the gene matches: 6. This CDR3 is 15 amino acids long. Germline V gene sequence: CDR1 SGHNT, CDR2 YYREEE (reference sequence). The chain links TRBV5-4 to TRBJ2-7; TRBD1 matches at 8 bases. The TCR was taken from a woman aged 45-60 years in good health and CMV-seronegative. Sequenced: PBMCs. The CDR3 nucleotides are TGTGCCAGCAGCTTGATCGGGACAGGACGCTACGAGCAGTACTTC. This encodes CASSLIGTGRYEQYF.